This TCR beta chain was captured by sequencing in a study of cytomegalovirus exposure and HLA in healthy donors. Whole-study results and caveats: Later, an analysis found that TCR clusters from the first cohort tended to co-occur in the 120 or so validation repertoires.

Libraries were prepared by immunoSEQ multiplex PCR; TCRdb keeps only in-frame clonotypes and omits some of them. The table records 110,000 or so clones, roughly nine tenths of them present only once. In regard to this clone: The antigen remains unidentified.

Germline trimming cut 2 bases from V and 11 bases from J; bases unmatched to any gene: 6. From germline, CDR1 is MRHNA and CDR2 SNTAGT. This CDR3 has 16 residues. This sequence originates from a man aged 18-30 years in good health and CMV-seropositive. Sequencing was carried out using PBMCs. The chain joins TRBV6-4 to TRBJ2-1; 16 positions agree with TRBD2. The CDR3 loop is CASSDPGLAGGPKQFF. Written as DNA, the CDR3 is TGTGCCAGCAGTGACCCGGGACTAGCGGGGGGGCCAAAGCAGTTCTTC.